Below, 10 T cell receptor beta chains from the same sample are listed, as sequenced in a study of control samples from healthy donors and cancer patients. Sequencing was performed with immunoSEQ multiplex PCR; in TCRdb, only in-frame clones are kept and a portion is missing. The sample includes around 84,000 clones, approximately 80% of them seen just once. Sequenced sample: PBMCs. These receptors were obtained from a man aged 60 to 69 with head and neck cancer.

V gene TRBV2 combines with J gene TRBJ2-5; either TRBD1 or TRBD2 may fit D (6 bases each). The CDR3 is made up of 14 amino acids. V gave up 3 bases and J gave up 9 bases, with 17 bases separating them. Germline CDR1 is SNHLY and CDR2 is FYNNEI. The CDR3 is CASSDKGGRGSQYF. CDR3 bases: TGTGCCAGCAGTGATAAGGGGGGCCGCGGGTCCCAGTACTTC.

The V gene is TRBV25-1, the J gene TRBJ2-7; TRBD1 aligns across 10 bases. V lost 3 bases and J lost 3; bases outside the gene matches: 5. Germline V gives CDR1 MGHDK, CDR2 SYGVNS. The CDR3 runs to 15 residues. CDR3 sequence reads: CASSDPGTGDYEQYF. The CDR3 DNA reads TGTGCCAGCAGTGATCCCGGGACAGGGGACTACGAGCAGTACTTC.

The chain links TRBV25-1 to TRBJ2-3, with 7 bases aligning to TRBD2. This CDR3 spans 15 amino acids. The germline V gene encodes CDR1 MGHDK and CDR2 SYGVNS. V was clipped by 8 bases and J by 6 bases; unmatched bases: 14. The CDR3 nucleotides read TGTGCCAGCGGGATAGCGGGTTCAGCATACGATACGCAGTATTTT. Translated: CASGIAGSAYDTQYF.

The chain carries TRBV2 and TRBJ2-5; TRBD2 aligns across 10 bases. Germline V gene data show CDR1 as SNHLY and CDR2 as FYNNEI. V gave up 7 bases and J gave up 3 bases; unmatched junction bases: 11. The CDR3 is made up of 16 amino acids. This chain's CDR3 is CASTPLRLAGEETQYF. The CDR3 region has the DNA TGTGCCAGCACCCCCCTGCGGCTAGCGGGAGAAGAGACCCAGTACTTC.

The chain uses TRBV6-5 and TRBJ2-3; D is perhaps TRBD1 or TRBD2 (5 bases each). The V and J ends lost 5 bases and 2 bases respectively, with 8 bases between them. CDR1 MNHEY and CDR2 SVGAGI come from the germline V gene. The CDR3 is 13 residues long. CDR3 residues: CASSRDHTDTQYF. CDR3 DNA sequence: TGTGCCAGCAGTAGGGACCACACAGATACGCAGTATTTT.

The rearrangement links TRBV27 to TRBJ1-1; 10 bases are a match to TRBD1. In germline, CDR1 is MNHEY, CDR2 SMNVEV (reference sequence). CDR3 length: 14 amino acids. The J segment lost 6 bases and the V segment lost 4 bases, leaving 5 bases of the junction unmatched. The CDR3 protein is CASSWDRGGAEAFF. The CDR3 DNA is TGTGCCAGCAGTTGGGACAGGGGAGGGGCTGAAGCTTTCTTT.

The chain combines TRBV7-2 with TRBJ1-6; a weak D match, TRBD1 (6 bases). The CDR3 totals 14 residues. Between the trimmed V and J ends, which lost 6 bases and 10 bases, there was a span of 16 bases. Germline values: CDR1 SGHTA, CDR2 FQGNSA. The CDR3 protein is CASSLQGVQSPLHF. As DNA, the CDR3 is TGTGCCAGCAGTTTACAGGGAGTACAATCACCCCTCCACTTT.

The V and J genes are TRBV4-2 and TRBJ2-5; TRBD2 is a possible D gene (5 bases). The CDR3 spans 15 residues. CDR1 and CDR2 (germline): LGHNA, YNFKEQ. V was pared by 3 bases and J by 2 bases, with 13 bases between. This chain's CDR3 is CASSQGSKRQETQYF. The CDR3 DNA sequence: TGTGCCAGCAGCCAGGGGTCCAAGCGGCAAGAGACCCAGTACTTC.

This clone was seen a single time. This rearrangement joins TRBV7-8 to TRBJ1-5; no clear D. The CDR3 runs 14 residues. Germline V gene sequence: CDR1 SGHVS, CDR2 FQNEAQ. Trimming took off 2 bases at V and 4 bases at J, with 9 bases between the two ends. The chain's CDR3 is CASSLKTGNQPQHF. The CDR3 DNA reads TGTGCCAGCAGCTTAAAGACGGGTAATCAGCCCCAGCATTTT.

The chain recombines TRBV5-1 with TRBJ1-1; TRBD1 is a possible D gene (5 bases). CDR1 and CDR2 (germline): SGHRS, YFSETQ. The CDR3 is 15 residues long. Trimming removed 1 base at V and 0 bases at J, with 10 bases between. The DNA for the CDR3 is TGCGCCAGCAGCTTGCGTGGACATATGAACACTGAAGCTTTCTTT. Amino acids: CASSLRGHMNTEAFF.